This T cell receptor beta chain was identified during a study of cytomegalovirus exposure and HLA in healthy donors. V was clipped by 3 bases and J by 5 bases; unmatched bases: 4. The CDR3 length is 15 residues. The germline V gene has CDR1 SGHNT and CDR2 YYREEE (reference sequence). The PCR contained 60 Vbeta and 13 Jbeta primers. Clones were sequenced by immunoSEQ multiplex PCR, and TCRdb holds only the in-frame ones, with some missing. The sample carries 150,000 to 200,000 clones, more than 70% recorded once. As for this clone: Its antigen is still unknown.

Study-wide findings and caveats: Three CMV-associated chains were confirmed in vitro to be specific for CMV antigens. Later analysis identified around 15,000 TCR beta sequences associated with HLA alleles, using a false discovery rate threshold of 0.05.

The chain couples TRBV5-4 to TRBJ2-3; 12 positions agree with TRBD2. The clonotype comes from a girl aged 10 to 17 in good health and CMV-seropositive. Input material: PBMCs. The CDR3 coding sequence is TGTGCCAGCAGCTCTAGCGGGAGGGCTGTAGATACGCAGTATTTT. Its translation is CASSSSGRAVDTQYF.